This entry lists 6 T cell receptor beta chains sequenced from one sample in a study of blood T cell repertoires in COVID-19. Assay used: immunoSEQ multiplex PCR; TCRdb lists only in-frame clones, some missing. The table records tens of thousands of clones, 86% of them present only once. The sequenced sample was peripheral blood. These receptors all stem from a woman over 75 in a cohort sampled during active or convalescent COVID-19.

The CDR3 nucleotides read TGTGCCAGTAGTATAAGGGGGACGAACACCGGGGAGCTGTTTTTT. Its protein product is CASSIRGTNTGELFF. The chain is built from TRBV19 and TRBJ2-2; tentative D call: TRBD1 (6 bases). V was cut by 2 bases and J by 0 bases, with 7 bases left in between. The CDR3 is 15 amino acids. Per the germline V gene, CDR1 is LNHDA and CDR2 is SQIVND (reference sequence).

The chain joins TRBV10-3 to TRBJ1-5; D is ambiguous. Per the germline V gene, CDR1 is ENHRY and CDR2 is SYGVKD. Trimming removed 8 bases from V and 0 bases from J, with 11 bases in between. CDR3 length equals 14 residues. DNA of the CDR3: TGTGCCATCGCGACACAAAATAGCAATCAGCCCCAGCATTTT. Its translation is CAIATQNSNQPQHF.

The rearrangement joins TRBV30 to TRBJ1-2; 11 bases line up with TRBD1. With 6 bases clipped from V and 4 bases from J, the junction kept 10 bases outside the gene matches. CDR3 length: 15 amino acids. Germline CDR1 is GTSNPN and CDR2 is SVGIG (reference sequence). CDR3 sequence reads: CACYRDRGLSYGYTF. The CDR3 DNA reads as TGTGCCTGTTACCGGGACAGGGGGTTAAGCTATGGCTACACCTTC.

This clone occurred once. The gene calls are TRBV7-9 and TRBJ2-7, with 9 bases lining up with TRBD2. Germline trimming cut 2 bases from V and 0 bases from J; bases unmatched to any gene: 5. This CDR3 region has 16 residues. Germline CDR1 and CDR2: SEHNR and FQNEAQ (reference sequence). The CDR3 is CASSLILAGSSYEQYV. CDR3 nucleotide sequence: TGTGCCAGCAGCTTAATCCTAGCGGGGAGCTCCTACGAGCAGTACGTC.

The table lists this clone with a few counts. The chain is built from TRBV7-2 and TRBJ1-6, with D hard to call. The CDR3 spans 15 residues. CDR1 and CDR2 (germline): SGHTA, FQGNSA. Trimming cost V 5 bases and J 0 bases, with 8 bases left between them. This chain's CDR3 is CASSPEYSYNSPLHF. The CDR3 nucleotides are TGTGCCAGCAGCCCGGAGTACTCCTATAATTCACCCCTCCACTTT.

This clone was seen once. The chain uses TRBV10-3 and TRBJ2-5; the match to TRBD2 covers 10 bases. Germline values: CDR1 ENHRY, CDR2 SYGVKD. The CDR3 covers 14 residues. Germline trimming cut 5 bases from V and 1 base from J; bases unmatched to any gene: 1. The CDR3 DNA follows: TGTGCCATCAGTCGGACTAGCGGCCAAGAGACCCAGTACTTC. This gives the protein CAISRTSGQETQYF.